This is a list of T cell receptor beta chains from one sample in a study of blood T cell repertoires in COVID-19. The repertoire was sequenced with immunoSEQ multiplex PCR; TCRdb's copy has only in-frame clones and lacks some. The data show 250,000 or so clones, with almost 90% seen just once and more than 1.2% held by the top ten. Sequenced sample: peripheral blood. The source of these receptors is an elderly man with acute or convalescent COVID-19. Both conserved end residues are part of each CDR3. D genes are given only for firm matches. Clone size is shown for a subset of rows, as once, few, many or a class of expanded clone.

TRBD1	TRBV7-3	TRBJ2-2	.	CASSLLTGTTGELFF	TGTGCCAGCAGCTTATTGACAGGGACGACCGGGGAGCTGTTTTTT
.	TRBV3-1/TRBV3-2	TRBJ1-2	.	CASSQDVGRGFYGYTF	TGTGCCAGCAGCCAAGACGTCGGCCGGGGATTCTATGGCTACACCTTC
.	TRBV7-2	TRBJ2-5	.	CASSLGRAKETQYF	TGTGCCAGCAGCTTAGGGAGGGCCAAAGAGACCCAGTACTTC
.	TRBV19	TRBJ1-4	.	CASSISRGGHEKLFF	TGTGCCAGTAGTATCTCCAGGGGCGGTCACGAAAAACTGTTTTTT
TRBD1	TRBV19	TRBJ1-5	.	CASGTVYTNSNQPQHF	TGTGCCAGTGGGACAGTCTATACCAATAGCAATCAGCCCCAGCATTTT
.	TRBV28	TRBJ1-3	.	CASSLGGVGNTIYF	TGTGCCAGCAGTTTAGGAGGGGTTGGAAACACCATATATTTT
TRBD2	TRBV9	TRBJ2-3	.	CASSKITSGSTDTQYF	TGTGCCAGCAGCAAAATCACTAGCGGAAGCACAGATACGCAGTATTTT
TRBD2	TRBV28	TRBJ2-2	.	CASSSLAGVTGELFF	TGTGCCAGCAGTTCCCTAGCGGGAGTCACCGGGGAGCTGTTTTTT
.	TRBV5-4	TRBJ1-2	.	CASSLTPLLRSYGYTF	TGTGCCAGCAGCTTAACCCCCCTCTTGCGCTCTTATGGCTACACCTTC
.	TRBV7-3	TRBJ2-2	.	CASSSGLNTGELFF	TGTGCCAGCAGCTCAGGGTTGAACACCGGGGAGCTGTTTTTT
TRBD1	TRBV6-5	TRBJ1-1	.	CASSVRGRTGEAFF	TGTGCCAGCAGCGTACGTGGAAGGACAGGGGAAGCTTTCTTT
.	TRBV28	TRBJ2-7	.	CATNTGGVYEQYF	TGTGCCACCAACACAGGGGGGGTCTACGAGCAGTACTTC
TRBD1	TRBV5-1	TRBJ2-5	.	CASSITGDPQETQYF	TGCGCCAGCAGCATCACAGGGGACCCTCAAGAGACCCAGTACTTC
.	TRBV7-9	TRBJ2-5	.	CASSLASETQYF	TGTGCCAGCAGCTTAGCAAGCGAGACCCAGTACTTC
TRBD1	TRBV5-6	TRBJ2-2	once	CASSFLGQGAFTGELFF	TGTGCCAGCAGCTTTCTGGGACAGGGGGCTTTCACCGGGGAGCTGTTTTTT
.	TRBV6-5	TRBJ1-6	.	CASSLGQYHNSPLHF	TGTGCCAGCAGTCTTGGACAGTACCATAATTCACCCCTCCACTTT
TRBD1	TRBV3-1/TRBV3-2	TRBJ1-2	once	CASSPNPGQGGYGYTF	TGTGCCAGCAGCCCCAACCCCGGACAGGGTGGATATGGCTACACCTTC
TRBD2	TRBV28	TRBJ2-1	.	CASSPPGLAGGSSYNEQFF	TGTGCCAGCAGTCCACCGGGACTAGCGGGGGGAAGCTCCTACAATGAGCAGTTCTTC
TRBD1	TRBV11-3	TRBJ1-5	few	CASSLDPGQGVFYSNQPQHF	TGTGCCAGCAGCTTAGATCCGGGACAGGGTGTTTTTTATAGCAATCAGCCCCAGCATTTT
TRBD2	TRBV7-9	TRBJ2-7	.	CASSSGLVYEQYF	TGTGCCAGCAGCTCAGGACTAGTCTACGAGCAGTACTTC
TRBD2	TRBV7-3	TRBJ2-1	few	CASSLELAVYNEQFF	TGTGCCAGCAGCTTAGAACTAGCGGTATACAATGAGCAGTTCTTC
.	TRBV7-8	TRBJ2-1	.	CASSLPQSSYNEQFF	TGTGCCAGCAGCTTACCACAGAGCTCCTACAATGAGCAGTTCTTC
TRBD2	TRBV2	TRBJ2-1	.	CASRQGTSQGEQFF	TGTGCCAGCCGCCAAGGGACTAGCCAGGGTGAGCAGTTCTTC
.	TRBV7-3	TRBJ2-6	.	CASSLDSHGANVLTF	TGTGCCAGCAGCCTCGACAGTCATGGGGCCAACGTCCTGACTTTC
.	TRBV5-1	TRBJ1-1	.	CASSSGAGGAVTEAFF	TGCGCCAGCAGCTCAGGGGCGGGGGGCGCGGTAACTGAAGCTTTCTTT
.	TRBV28	TRBJ2-7	.	CASSLLAVSSYEQYF	TGTGCCAGCAGTTTATTAGCGGTTAGCTCCTACGAGCAGTACTTC
.	TRBV6-6	TRBJ2-7	.	CASTDPLETYEQYF	TGTGCCAGCACCGACCCCCTAGAAACCTACGAGCAGTACTTC
.	TRBV19	TRBJ1-5	.	CASSFAREPQHF	TGTGCCAGTAGTTTTGCGAGGGAGCCCCAGCATTTT
.	TRBV7-2	TRBJ2-5	.	CATGRGRGVETQYF	TGTGCCACCGGACGGGGGAGGGGGGTGGAGACCCAGTACTTC
.	TRBV5-6	TRBJ2-5	once	CASSSTGSQETQYF	TGTGCCAGCAGCTCCACAGGGTCTCAAGAGACCCAGTACTTC
TRBD2	TRBV4-1	TRBJ2-1	.	CASSQGGLAGTENEQFF	TGCGCCAGCAGCCAAGGAGGACTAGCGGGAACGGAGAATGAGCAGTTCTTC
.	TRBV11-3	TRBJ2-3	few	CASSQASYSTDTQYF	TGTGCCAGCAGCCAGGCTAGCTATAGCACAGATACGCAGTATTTT
.	TRBV6-6	TRBJ2-1	.	CASSPRPSRVGNEQFF	TGTGCCAGCAGTCCCCGCCCGTCCAGGGTGGGGAATGAGCAGTTCTTC
TRBD1	TRBV6-5	TRBJ1-3	once	CASTAQGTNTIYF	TGTGCCAGCACCGCACAGGGGACAAACACCATATATTTT
TRBD1	TRBV6-2/TRBV6-3	TRBJ2-2	.	CASSPLPGQGNTGELFF	TGTGCCAGCAGTCCCCTCCCGGGACAGGGGAACACCGGGGAGCTGTTTTTT
.	TRBV5-6	TRBJ1-4	.	CASSLRGEGPNEKLFF	TGTGCCAGCAGCTTGAGGGGGGAGGGGCCGAATGAAAAACTGTTTTTT
TRBD1	TRBV6-6	TRBJ1-1	.	CASSSRQGFEAFF	TGTGCCAGCAGTTCGCGACAGGGTTTTGAAGCTTTCTTT
.	TRBV12-3/TRBV12-4	TRBJ1-2	.	CASVRGASKVYTF	TGTGCCAGCGTCCGCGGGGCATCTAAGGTCTACACCTTC
TRBD1	TRBV11-2	TRBJ2-2	.	CASSLDRGTGELFF	TGTGCCAGCAGCTTAGACAGGGGGACCGGGGAGCTGTTTTTT
.	TRBV3-1/TRBV3-2	TRBJ1-1	once	CASSLGHGMNTEAFF	TGTGCCAGCAGCCTGGGGCACGGAATGAACACTGAAGCTTTCTTT
TRBD2	TRBV3-1/TRBV3-2	TRBJ2-7	.	CASSQDWGGLGQSEQYF	TGTGCCAGCAGCCAAGATTGGGGGGGACTCGGTCAATCCGAGCAGTACTTC
.	TRBV5-4	TRBJ1-2	few	CASSLPNRAHYGYTF	TGTGCCAGCAGCTTGCCCAACAGGGCACACTATGGCTACACCTTC
TRBD2	TRBV6-2/TRBV6-3	TRBJ2-7	once	CASSYSGLAYSYEQYF	TGTGCCAGCAGTTACTCGGGACTAGCCTACTCCTACGAGCAGTACTTC
.	TRBV7-9	TRBJ1-2	.	CASKAAAGYGYTF	TGTGCCAGCAAAGCCGCAGCAGGCTATGGCTACACCTTC
.	TRBV21-1	TRBJ2-7	.	CASSFHKQGTYEQYF	TGTGCCAGCAGCTTCCATAAGCAGGGAACCTACGAGCAGTACTTC